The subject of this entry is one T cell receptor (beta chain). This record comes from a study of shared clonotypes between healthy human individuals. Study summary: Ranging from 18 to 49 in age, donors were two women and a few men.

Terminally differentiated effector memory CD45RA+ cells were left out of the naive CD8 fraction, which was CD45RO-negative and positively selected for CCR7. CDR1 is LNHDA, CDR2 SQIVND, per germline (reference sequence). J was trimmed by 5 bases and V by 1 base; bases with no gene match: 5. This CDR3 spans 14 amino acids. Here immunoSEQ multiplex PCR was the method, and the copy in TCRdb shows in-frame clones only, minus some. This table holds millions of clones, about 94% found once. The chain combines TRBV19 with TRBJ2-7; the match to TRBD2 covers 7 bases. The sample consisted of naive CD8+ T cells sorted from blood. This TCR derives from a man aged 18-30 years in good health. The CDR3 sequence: CASSIVGGSDEQYF. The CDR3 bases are TGTGCCAGTAGTATAGTCGGCGGGAGTGACGAGCAGTACTTC.